A single TCR beta chain is shown here with its context. These data are taken from a study of T cell changes during pregnancy in multiple sclerosis. Profiling relied on immunoSEQ multiplex PCR, and the TCRdb table lists in-frame clones only, not all of them. The repertoire holds 55,000 or so clones, with about 87% as singletons. Per the germline V gene, CDR1 is SGHTA and CDR2 is FQGNSA. V shed 0 bases, J shed 2 bases, and the junction held 13 bases outside the gene matches. This CDR3 contains 20 residues. The chain links TRBV7-2 to TRBJ2-5, with TRBD2 identical over 12 bases. The TCR sequence derives from a female donor with multiple sclerosis, enrolled in a pregnancy study. The starting material was CD4+ T cells from peripheral blood mononuclear cells, obtained in the first trimester of pregnancy. CDR3 sequence reads: CASSLALLAGGKGVQETQYF. CDR3 DNA: TGTGCCAGCAGCTTAGCGTTACTAGCGGGGGGTAAAGGGGTTCAAGAGACCCAGTACTTC.